Listed here are 11 T cell receptor beta chains from one sample, sequenced in a study of cytotoxic CD8 clonotypes in ibrutinib-treated CLL. The table came from immunoSEQ multiplex PCR; TCRdb's copy has only in-frame clones and leaves some out. The sample carries roughly 70,000 clones, over 75% recorded once. This sample comprised PBMCs, obtained at disease progression, from a patient treated with ibrutinib. The receptor source for this set is a human donor with chronic lymphocytic leukemia.

The chain links TRBV30 to TRBJ1-2; TRBD1 matches 8 bases. From germline, CDR1 is GTSNPN and CDR2 SVGIG (reference sequence). V was pared by 2 bases and J by 4 bases, with 3 bases of the junction left unmatched. The CDR3 runs 13 residues. Written as DNA, the CDR3 is TGTGCCTGGAGTATGCAGGGGGCCTATGGCTACACCTTC. Protein sequence: CAWSMQGAYGYTF.

Note on this clone: A read error may account for a junction end that differs from germline. The V gene is TRBV5-6, the J gene TRBJ2-1; a possible D gene is TRBD2 (6 bases). The CDR3 covers 14 residues. Germline V gives CDR1 SGHDT, CDR2 YYEEEE. The CDR3 is CASSSTSFANEQFF. The DNA for the CDR3 is TGTGCCAGTAGCTCGACTAGTTTTGCCAATGAGCAGTTCTTC.

This clone appeared once. This chain links TRBV10-2 with TRBJ2-3; D call uncertain. Trimming shortened V by 1 base and J by 2 bases, and 10 bases separated the two germline ends. The germline V gene encodes CDR1 WSHSY and CDR2 SAAADI. The CDR3 is made up of 15 amino acids. The CDR3 coding sequence is TGCGCCAGCAGTGAGTACCTAAGAAACACAGATACGCAGTATTTT. Translated: CASSEYLRNTDTQYF.

V gene TRBV10-3 combines with J gene TRBJ2-1; 11 nucleotides match TRBD1. CDR1 and CDR2 (germline): ENHRY, SYGVKD. The CDR3 runs 15 residues. With V trimmed by 3 bases and J by 6 bases, 4 bases remained unmatched. CDR3 sequence (DNA): TGTGCCATCAGTGATCACGGACAGGGGGCCAATGAGCAGTTCTTC. It is translated as CAISDHGQGANEQFF.

The chain is built from TRBV5-1 and TRBJ2-2, with D possibly matching TRBD1 (5 bases). Trimming stripped 1 base from V and 2 bases from J, with 6 bases between. The CDR3 contains 14 residues. Germline V gene data show CDR1 as SGHRS and CDR2 as YFSETQ. CDR3 protein: CASSLQGNTGELFF. CDR3 nucleotides: TGCGCCAGCAGCTTGCAGGGTAACACCGGGGAGCTGTTTTTT. The full variable domain, in which reference TRBV5-1 and TRBJ2-2 provide the parts outside the CDR3, is KAGVTQTPRYLIKTRGQQVTLSCSPISGHRSVSWYQQTPGQGLQFLFEYFSETQRNKGNFPGRFSGRQFSNSRSEMNVSTLELGDSALYLCASSLQGNTGELFFGEGSRLTVL.

J is TRBJ1-3 and V is TRBV11-2; the D is unclear. The CDR3 is 14 amino acids. V lost 5 bases and J 5 bases, leaving 13 bases between the germline ends. CDR1 and CDR2 from the germline V gene are SGHAT and FQNNGV. DNA of the CDR3: TGTGCCAGCAGCGCCCCTCACCGTCGAAACACCATATATTTT. This gives the protein CASSAPHRRNTIYF.

The chain links TRBV27 to TRBJ2-6; D gene uncertain. The CDR3 covers 13 residues. V lost 4 bases and J lost 4, with 5 bases in between. Germline V gene sequence: CDR1 MNHEY, CDR2 SMNVEV (reference sequence). CDR3 region: CASSSHGANVLTF. The CDR3 DNA is TGTGCCAGCAGTTCCCACGGGGCCAACGTCCTGACTTTC.

The chain is built from TRBV30 and TRBJ2-2; D perhaps matches TRBD2 (6 bases). Per the germline V gene, CDR1 is GTSNPN and CDR2 is SVGIG (reference sequence). Deletions cut 2 bases from V and 2 bases from J, with 12 bases between. The CDR3 is made up of 15 amino acids. The CDR3 protein is CAWSNAGSNTGELFF. CDR3 bases: TGTGCCTGGAGTAACGCGGGGTCTAACACCGGGGAGCTGTTTTTT.

The V call is TRBV4-1, the J call TRBJ1-4, with 8 bases fitting TRBD1. The CDR3 is 18 amino acids. V dropped 3 bases and J dropped 7; count of bases not matched to a gene: 16. In germline, CDR1 is MGHRA, CDR2 YSYEKL. CDR3 sequence (DNA): TGCGCCAGCAGCCACCCGACAGGGGCCGGAACCTTTGGTGAAAAACTGTTTTTT. Residues: CASSHPTGAGTFGEKLFF.

This clone was detected a few times. The chain carries TRBV30 and TRBJ1-1, with unresolved D. CDR3 length: 13 residues. Germline V gene lookup returns CDR1 GTSNPN and CDR2 SVGIG (reference sequence). Trimming shortened V by 0 bases and J by 0 bases, and 5 bases separated the two germline ends. The CDR3 reads CAWSVFMNTEAFF. The DNA of the CDR3 is TGTGCCTGGAGTGTATTTATGAACACTGAAGCTTTCTTT.

The DNA of the CDR3 is TGTGCCAGCAGGAGAGGACAGGGGCCAACGGAGACCCAGTACTTC. Translation gives CASRRGQGPTETQYF. The chain has TRBV6-5 and TRBJ2-5; 9 bases line up with TRBD1. This CDR3 has 15 amino acids. The germline gives CDR1 MNHEY, CDR2 SVGAGI. V trimming: 6 bases; J trimming: 5 bases; junction bases outside the gene matches: 10.